These 3 T cell receptor beta chains originate from one sample sequenced in a study of cytomegalovirus exposure and HLA in healthy donors. 60 Vbeta and 13 Jbeta primers were used in PCR. TCRdb's table, derived via immunoSEQ multiplex PCR, lists solely in-frame clones and lacks some. The sample lists roughly 150,000 clones, over 75% seen once, with 0.66% in the top ten. The specimen sequenced was PBMCs. These receptors were obtained from a male donor in good health and CMV-seronegative.

This rearrangement joins TRBV5-1 to TRBJ2-2, with TRBD1 matching 9 bases. The V and J ends lost 7 bases and 3 bases, in that order; junction bases with no gene match: 7. Germline V lookup: CDR1 SGHRS, CDR2 YFSETQ. This CDR3 is 15 amino acids long. As DNA, the CDR3 is TGCGCCAGCTCACCCGGGACAGGGCACACCGGGGAGCTGTTTTTT. It is translated as CASSPGTGHTGELFF.

This clone has just a few counts. The chain links TRBV6-5 to TRBJ2-1; 9 nucleotides agree with TRBD2. The CDR3 has 14 amino acids. After removal of 6 bases from V and 3 bases from J, the junction contained 3 bases not matched to a gene. CDR1 and CDR2 from the germline V gene are MNHEY and SVGAGI. The CDR3 protein is CASRSGGSYNEQFF. CDR3 in DNA: TGTGCCAGCAGAAGCGGGGGGAGCTACAATGAGCAGTTCTTC.

The chain uses TRBV4-1 and TRBJ2-1; 13 bases line up with TRBD2. Germline trimming cut 4 bases from V and 10 bases from J; bases unmatched to any gene: 10. There are 16 residues in the CDR3. In germline, CDR1 is MGHRA, CDR2 YSYEKL. In nucleotides, the CDR3 is TGCGCCAGCAGCCCGGGGACTAGCGGGACGTGGCGGGAGCAGTTCTTC. Amino acids: CASSPGTSGTWREQFF.